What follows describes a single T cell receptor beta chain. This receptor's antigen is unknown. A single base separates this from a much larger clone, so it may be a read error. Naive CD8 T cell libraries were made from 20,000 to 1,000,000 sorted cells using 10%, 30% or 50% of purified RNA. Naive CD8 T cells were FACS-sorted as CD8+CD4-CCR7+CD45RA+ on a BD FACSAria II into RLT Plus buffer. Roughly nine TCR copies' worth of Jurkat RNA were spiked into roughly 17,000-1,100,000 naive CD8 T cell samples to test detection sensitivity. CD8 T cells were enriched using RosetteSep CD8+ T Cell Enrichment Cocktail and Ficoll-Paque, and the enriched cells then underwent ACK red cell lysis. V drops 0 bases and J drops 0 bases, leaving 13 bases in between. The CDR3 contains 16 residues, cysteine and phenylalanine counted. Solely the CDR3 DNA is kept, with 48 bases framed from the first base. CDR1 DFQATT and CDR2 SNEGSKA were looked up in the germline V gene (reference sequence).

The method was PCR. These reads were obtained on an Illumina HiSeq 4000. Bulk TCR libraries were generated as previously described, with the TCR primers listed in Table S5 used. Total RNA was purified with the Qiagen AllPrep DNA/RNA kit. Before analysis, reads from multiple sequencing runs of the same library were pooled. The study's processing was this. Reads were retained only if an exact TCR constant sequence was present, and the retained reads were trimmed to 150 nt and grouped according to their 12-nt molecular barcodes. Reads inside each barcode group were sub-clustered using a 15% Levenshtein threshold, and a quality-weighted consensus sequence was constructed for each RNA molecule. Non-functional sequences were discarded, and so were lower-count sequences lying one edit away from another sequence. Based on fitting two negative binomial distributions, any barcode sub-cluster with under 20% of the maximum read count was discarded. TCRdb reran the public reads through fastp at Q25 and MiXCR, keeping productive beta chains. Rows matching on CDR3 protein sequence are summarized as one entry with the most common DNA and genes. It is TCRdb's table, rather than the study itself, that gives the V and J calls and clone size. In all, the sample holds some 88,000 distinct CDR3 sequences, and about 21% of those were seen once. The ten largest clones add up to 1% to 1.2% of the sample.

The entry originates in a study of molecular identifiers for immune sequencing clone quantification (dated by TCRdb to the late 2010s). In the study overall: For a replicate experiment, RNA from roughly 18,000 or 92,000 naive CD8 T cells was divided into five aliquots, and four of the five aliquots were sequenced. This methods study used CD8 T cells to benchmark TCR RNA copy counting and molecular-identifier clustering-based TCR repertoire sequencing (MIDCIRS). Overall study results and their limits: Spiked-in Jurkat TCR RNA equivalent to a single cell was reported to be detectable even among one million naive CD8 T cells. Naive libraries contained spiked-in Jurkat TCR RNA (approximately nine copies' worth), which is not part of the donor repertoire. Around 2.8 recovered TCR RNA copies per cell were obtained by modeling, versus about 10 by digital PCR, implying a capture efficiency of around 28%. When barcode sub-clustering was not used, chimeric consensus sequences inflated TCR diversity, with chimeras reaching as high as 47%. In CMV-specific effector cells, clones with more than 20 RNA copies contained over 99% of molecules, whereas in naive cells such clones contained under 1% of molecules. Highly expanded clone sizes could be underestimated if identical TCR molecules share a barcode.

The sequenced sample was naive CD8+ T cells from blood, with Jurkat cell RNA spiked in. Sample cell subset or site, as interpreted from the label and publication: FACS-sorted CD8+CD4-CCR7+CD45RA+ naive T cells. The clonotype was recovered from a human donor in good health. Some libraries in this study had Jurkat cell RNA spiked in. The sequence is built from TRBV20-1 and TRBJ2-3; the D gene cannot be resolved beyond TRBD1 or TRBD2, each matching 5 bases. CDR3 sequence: CSARDGDGLSTDTQYF. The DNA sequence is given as TGCAGTGCTAGAGATGGGGACGGTCTTAGCACAGATACGCAGTATTTT.